Listed below are T cell receptor beta chains from one sample, sequenced in a study of shared clonotypes between healthy human individuals. TCRdb keeps only in-frame clones here, not all; method: immunoSEQ multiplex PCR. The sample consists of roughly 890,000 clones, approximately 92% of them appearing once. The source material was naive CD8+ T cells sorted from blood. The source is a man aged 25-45 years in good health. CDR3s leave out the opening cysteine and the closing phenylalanine or tryptophan.

v_gene	j_gene	CDR3aa
TRBV7-9	TRBJ2-1	ASSWDHEQF
TRBV5-5	TRBJ1-4	ASSLKGSNEKLF
TRBV18	TRBJ2-5	ASSDPGQAGETQY
TRBV7-9	TRBJ2-7	ASSSRQGAVDEQY
TRBV27	TRBJ2-3	ASSPISAGVSTDTQY
TRBV29-1	TRBJ2-7	SVELGQPYEQY
TRBV6-6	TRBJ1-2	ASSQKDQGGYT
TRBV11-2	TRBJ2-7	ASSLEIAGYEQY
TRBV11-2	TRBJ2-1	ASSRVNEQF
TRBV2	TRBJ2-7	ASSLAKTAGEQY
TRBV29-1	TRBJ2-6	SVGLGRPISGANVLT
TRBV7-3	TRBJ2-2	ASSSLLTGQGFAGELF
TRBV7-9	TRBJ1-1	ASSPGGPAF
TRBV9	TRBJ2-7	ASSPPVGIKEGEQY
TRBV27	TRBJ1-5	ASSFIGGQRNQPQH
TRBV2	TRBJ2-7	ASRGRVHEQY
TRBV7-6	TRBJ2-5	ASRSPFSLEETQY
TRBV6-1	TRBJ1-4	ASSEAGVWNNEKLF
TRBV7-9	TRBJ1-4	ASSLRGEKLF
TRBV9	TRBJ2-2	ASSVVGERFAGELF